A single sample gave rise to the 22 T cell receptor beta chains below, sequenced in a study of T cells in Graves' hyperthyroidism and ophthalmopathy. Template material for amplifying TCR beta CDR3 regions consisted of RNA transcripts. Primed by the HTBI set, a first-round RT-PCR was run on the TCR CDR3. One entry per CDR3 protein results from TCRdb running MiXCR on the multiplex PCR reads. The sample comprises about 620,000 distinct CDR3 sequences, around 16% of which are singletons, and less than 4.5% rests with the top ten. The sequenced material came from blood. All receptors come from a woman aged 30 to 39 with Graves' hyperthyroidism.

The V and J genes are TRBV7-9 and TRBJ1-4, with 9 nucleotides matching TRBD1. There are 14 residues in the CDR3. Germline lookup yields CDR1 SEHNR and CDR2 FQNEAQ (reference sequence). The V segment lost 4 bases and the J segment 8 bases; nucleotides outside the gene matches: 5. The CDR3 protein is CASSSTGGEEKLFF. CDR3 DNA: TGTGCCAGCAGCTCGACAGGGGGAGAGGAAAAACTGTTTTTT.

The J gene is TRBJ2-7, the V gene TRBV28; 11 bases map to TRBD1. The CDR3 spans 12 residues. From germline, CDR1 is MDHEN and CDR2 SYDVKM. Germline trimming cut 10 bases from V and 7 bases from J; bases unmatched to any gene: 6. CDR3 protein: CAIGQGAWEQYF. In nucleotides, the CDR3 is TGTGCCATAGGACAGGGGGCTTGGGAGCAGTACTTC.

This clonotype was detected many times. The chain links TRBV12-3 or TRBV12-4 to TRBJ2-5; possibly TRBD2 for D (6 bases). Deletions cut 7 bases from V and 0 bases from J, with 15 bases between. This CDR3 region has 15 residues. The CDR3 coding sequence is TGTGCCAGCACCAAGGCGGGAAGGTACCAAGAGACCCAGTACTTC. It translates to CASTKAGRYQETQYF.

This clonotype appeared many times. CDR3 nucleotide sequence: TGCAGTGCTCATACTGGGACAGGCTATGGCTACACCTTC. It encodes CSAHTGTGYGYTF. The J gene is TRBJ1-2, the V gene TRBV20-1, with 8 bases aligning to TRBD1. Trimming removed 5 bases from V and 4 bases from J; junction bases left unmatched: 6. Germline values: CDR1 DFQATT, CDR2 SNEGSKA (reference sequence). This CDR3 contains 13 residues.

This clonotype was seen repeatedly, ten times or more. The V call is TRBV2, the J call TRBJ1-1; a weak D match, TRBD1 (6 bases). This CDR3 has 14 amino acids. Trimming took off 3 bases at V and 6 bases at J, with 14 bases between the two ends. Germline lookup yields CDR1 SNHLY and CDR2 FYNNEI. The DNA of the CDR3 is TGTGCCAGCAGTGAGGTGCCAGGGGAACCTGAAGCTTTCTTT. Encoded protein: CASSEVPGEPEAFF.

The chain combines TRBV7-9 with TRBJ2-1; 10 positions agree with TRBD2. Germline V gives CDR1 SEHNR, CDR2 FQNEAQ (reference sequence). The CDR3 length is 19 residues. Trimming removed 1 base from V and 4 bases from J; junction bases left unmatched: 13. The CDR3 region is CASSLVDGWSGRVYNEQFF. CDR3 DNA: TGTGCCAGCAGCTTAGTGGATGGATGGAGCGGGAGGGTATACAATGAGCAGTTCTTC.

This clonotype came up many times. V is TRBV6-1 and J is TRBJ2-2; D gene ambiguous. CDR1 and CDR2 from the germline V gene are MNHNS and SASEGT. Trimming pared 5 bases from V and 5 bases from J, leaving 9 bases between. The CDR3 loop spans 13 amino acids. Written as DNA, the CDR3 is TGTGCCAGCAGTTACACTGGGACCGGGGAGCTGTTTTTT. Translating gives CASSYTGTGELFF.

J is TRBJ2-5 and V is TRBV14; 10 positions agree with TRBD1. Germline trimming cut 1 base from V and 6 bases from J; bases unmatched to any gene: 2. Germline CDR1 and CDR2: SGHDN and FVKESK. The CDR3 has 14 residues. This CDR3 reads CASSQVGQGKTQYF. CDR3 in DNA: TGTGCCAGCAGCCAAGTGGGACAGGGGAAGACCCAGTACTTC. Combining the CDR3 with reference TRBV14 and TRBJ2-5 gives the whole variable domain EAGVTQFPSHSVIEKGQTVTLRCDPISGHDNLYWYRRVMGKEIKFLLHFVKESKQDESGMPNNRFLAERTGGTYSTLKVQPAELEDSGVYFCASSQVGQGKTQYFGPGTRLLVL.

CDR3 DNA: TGTGCCAGTAGTACTACCGGGACTAGTAAGTACGAGCAGTACTTC. Protein sequence: CASSTTGTSKYEQYF. The V gene is TRBV19, the J gene TRBJ2-7, with 8 bases identical to TRBD2. V shed 4 bases and J 4 bases; nucleotides not matched to a gene: 9. CDR1 LNHDA and CDR2 SQIVND come from the germline V gene (reference sequence). The CDR3 length is 15 residues.

This clonotype was detected a few times. This chain uses TRBV3-1 with TRBJ2-3; no reliable D call. Trimming removed 0 bases from V and 1 base from J, with 5 bases in between. From germline, CDR1 is LGHDT and CDR2 YNNKEL (reference sequence). The CDR3 spans 14 residues. The CDR3 reads CASSQDLRTDTQYF. The CDR3 DNA reads as TGTGCCAGCAGCCAAGATCTACGCACAGATACGCAGTATTTT.

In this sample, this clonotype turned up many times. The chain combines TRBV10-1 with TRBJ1-1; TRBD1 matches 9 bases. Germline V gene data show CDR1 as WNHNN and CDR2 as SYGVQD (reference sequence). J was trimmed by 4 bases and V by 2 bases; bases with no gene match: 2. This CDR3 spans 14 amino acids. CDR3: CASSEGTGITEAFF. In DNA form, the CDR3 reads TGCGCCAGCAGTGAGGGGACAGGGATCACTGAAGCTTTCTTT.

This clonotype turned up a few times. This chain links TRBV5-6 with TRBJ2-1, with 8 bases fitting TRBD2. V lost 0 bases to trimming and J lost 10 bases; unmatched junction nucleotides: 9. Germline CDR1 and CDR2: SGHDT and YYEEEE. CDR3 length equals 15 residues. The CDR3 sequence: CASSLDREGPQEQFF. CDR3 coding DNA: TGTGCCAGCAGCTTGGATCGGGAGGGCCCTCAAGAGCAGTTCTTC.

This clonotype has a count of ten or more. The chain has TRBV7-2 and TRBJ2-7, with 14 bases identical to TRBD2. The trim removed 0 bases at V and 6 bases at J, leaving 1 base unmatched. This CDR3 is 15 amino acids long. Germline V gene data show CDR1 as SGHTA and CDR2 as FQGNSA. Here the CDR3 reads CASSLAGTSGGEQYF. The CDR3 nucleotides read TGTGCCAGCAGCTTAGCCGGGACTAGCGGGGGCGAGCAGTACTTC.

About this clonotype: A read error may be the cause here, since a much bigger clone is one base away. The chain has TRBV27 and TRBJ2-7, with D perhaps matching TRBD2 (7 bases). V shed 8 bases and J shed 2 bases, with 19 bases lying between them. CDR1 is MNHEY, CDR2 SMNVEV, per germline (reference sequence). This CDR3 is built from 15 residues. The CDR3 region is CASPLGGRIPYEQYF. The CDR3 nucleotides read TGTGCCAGCCCTTTGGGGGGGCGGATCCCCTACGAGCAGTACTTC.

This clonotype was counted at least ten times. The V call is TRBV30, the J call TRBJ2-3, with D possibly being TRBD2 (6 bases). From germline, CDR1 is GTSNPN and CDR2 SVGIG (reference sequence). The CDR3 runs 13 residues. V was clipped by 2 bases and J by 4 bases, with 10 bases between them. The CDR3 loop is CAWSWGDADTQYF. CDR3 DNA: TGTGCCTGGAGTTGGGGGGACGCAGATACGCAGTATTTT.

This clonotype has just a few counts. V gene TRBV9 combines with J gene TRBJ2-7; 9 nucleotides align to TRBD2. The junction had 6 bases not matched to a gene; V was cut back by 3 bases and J by 2 bases. The V gene's germline CDR1 is SGDLS and CDR2 YYNGEE. This CDR3 spans 15 amino acids. Written as DNA, the CDR3 is TGTGCCAGCAGCGCTGGGACTAGCAGAACCTACGAGCAGTACTTC. Its protein product is CASSAGTSRTYEQYF.

For this clonotype: This sequence may be a read error, since a much larger clone differs from it by one base. The genes are TRBV12-5 and TRBJ1-1; D gene ambiguous. Between the trimmed V and J ends, which lost 7 bases and 2 bases, there was a span of 8 bases. The CDR3 is made up of 12 amino acids. Germline V gene lookup returns CDR1 LGHNT and CDR2 FRNRAP. This chain's CDR3 is CASAPINTEAFF. CDR3 DNA sequence: TGTGCTAGTGCCCCAATTAACACTGAAGCTTTCTTT. The variable domain in full, completed from reference TRBV12-5 and TRBJ1-1, reads DARVTQTPRHKVTEMGQEVTMRCQPILGHNTVFWYRQTMMQGLELLAYFRNRAPLDDSGMPKDRFSAEMPDATLATLKIQPSEPRDSAVYFCASAPINTEAFFGQGTRLTVV.

This clonotype came up a few times. V is TRBV6-2 or TRBV6-3 and J is TRBJ2-1; no firm D call. V was clipped by 2 bases and J by 1 base, with 9 bases between them. Germline V lookup: CDR1 MNHEY, CDR2 SVGEGT. The CDR3 extends over 15 amino acids. Written as DNA, the CDR3 is TGTGCCAGCAGTTACCCTAGAACTTCCTACAATGAGCAGTTCTTC. Its protein product is CASSYPRTSYNEQFF.

This clonotype was detected many times. The chain links TRBV5-1 to TRBJ2-7; D may be TRBD1 (5 bases). The V gene lost 8 bases and the J gene lost 1 base, with 19 bases spanning the gap. This CDR3 is 15 amino acids long. Germline-derived CDR1 and CDR2 are SGHRS and YFSETQ. CDR3 residues: CARRWPETASYEQYF. The CDR3 bases are TGCGCCAGAAGGTGGCCCGAGACAGCTTCCTACGAGCAGTACTTC.

This clonotype was counted many times. The chain employs TRBV9 and TRBJ2-1, with D unresolved. The ends were cut back, 3 bases at V and 6 bases at J, with 7 bases in the middle. Germline V gene sequence: CDR1 SGDLS, CDR2 YYNGEE. The CDR3 covers 12 residues. CDR3 nucleotide sequence: TGTGCCAGCAGCGCACTAATCAATGAGCAGTTCTTC. It encodes CASSALINEQFF.

This clonotype occurred many times. The chain combines TRBV20-1 with TRBJ1-5; maybe TRBD1 (6 bases). With 7 bases removed from V and 0 bases from J, the gap between germline ends came to 16 bases. This CDR3 spans 15 amino acids. Germline CDR1 DFQATT, CDR2 SNEGSKA (reference sequence). The CDR3 loop reads CSGTGQPYSNQPQHF. CDR3 bases: TGCAGTGGAACGGGACAACCTTATAGCAATCAGCCCCAGCATTTT.

This clonotype came up many times. This rearrangement joins TRBV13 to TRBJ2-1; weak D call: TRBD2 (6 bases). V lost 5 bases to trimming and J lost 10 bases, with 15 bases between them. The V gene's germline CDR1 is PRHDT and CDR2 FYEKMQ (reference sequence). This CDR3 is 13 amino acids long. CDR3 loop: CASSLPGGDEQFF. In nucleotides, the CDR3 is TGTGCCAGCAGCCTCCCCGGCGGGGACGAGCAGTTCTTC. The full variable domain, rest sourced from reference TRBV13 and TRBJ2-1, is AAGVIQSPRHLIKEKRETATLKCYPIPRHDTVYWYQQGPGQDPQFLISFYEKMQSDKGSIPDRFSAQQFSDYHSELNMSSLELGDSALYFCASSLPGGDEQFFGPGTRLTVL.